This TCR beta chain emerged from a study of cytomegalovirus exposure and HLA in healthy donors. Looking at the study overall: From 150 million to 200 million T cells, an earlier analysis saw approximately 110 million unique TCR beta sequences.

With 60 Vbeta and 13 Jbeta primers, the PCR was carried out. Only in-frame clones appear in the TCRdb table, and some are missing; sequencing was by immunoSEQ multiplex PCR. The sample consists of 120,000 or so clones, around 76% of them appearing once. Study conclusions and caveats: Cytomegalovirus-associated status was assigned to approximately 160 TCR beta chains. A later analysis reportedly found that, within productive TCRs, an Asian-associated ancestry cluster had fewer N-insertions than the mean observed across the approximately 660 donors.

To note about this clone: Its specificity is not known.

Germline-derived CDR1 and CDR2 are SGHAT and FQNNGV. V was clipped by 5 bases and J by 7 bases; unmatched bases: 4. This CDR3 is 12 amino acids long. The J gene is TRBJ1-1, the V gene TRBV11-2, with 7 bases aligning to TRBD1. The clonotype was recovered from a man aged 30 to 45 in good health and CMV-seropositive. Material: PBMCs. The CDR3 region is CASSLGQNEAFF. The CDR3 nucleotides read TGTGCCAGCAGCCTGGGACAGAATGAAGCTTTCTTT. Variable domain in full (rest from reference TRBV11-2 and TRBJ1-1): EAGVAQSPRYKIIEKRQSVAFWCNPISGHATLYWYQQILGQGPKLLIQFQNNGVVDDSQLPKDRFSAERLKGVDSTLKIQPAKLEDSAVYLCASSLGQNEAFFGQGTRLTVV.